One sample yielded the 11 T cell receptor beta chains listed below, sequenced in a study of control samples from healthy donors and cancer patients. The protocol was immunoSEQ multiplex PCR, while the TCRdb copy is restricted to in-frame clones and leaves out a portion. The table shows some 97,000 clones, with more than 75% occurring only once. Sequenced input: blood. The origin of the receptors is a woman aged 50 to 60 in good health.

The chain is built from TRBV29-1 and TRBJ2-4, with TRBD1 matching over 9 bases. This CDR3 comprises 16 residues. Germline loops: CDR1 SQVTM, CDR2 ANQGSEA. The junction had 8 bases not matched to a gene; V was cut back by 4 bases and J by 1 base. The CDR3 is CSVARTGESAKNIQYF. The CDR3 coding sequence is TGCAGCGTTGCTCGGACAGGGGAATCCGCCAAAAACATTCAGTACTTC. The entire variable domain, with the rest obtained from reference TRBV29-1 and TRBJ2-4, is as follows: SAVISQKPSRDICQRGTSLTIQCQVDSQVTMMFWYRQQPGQSLTLIATANQGSEATYESGFVIDKFPISRPNLTFSTLTVSNMSPEDSSIYLCSVARTGESAKNIQYFGAGTRLSVL.

The chain carries TRBV6-5 and TRBJ1-2, with TRBD1 as a possible D gene (6 bases). V gave up 5 bases and J gave up 5 bases, with 12 bases separating them. Germline CDR1 reads MNHEY; CDR2 reads SVGAGI. CDR3 size: 13 residues. CDR3 loop: CASSPSQGYGYTF. CDR3 sequence (DNA): TGTGCCAGCAGTCCCTCCCAGGGGTATGGCTACACCTTC.

The rearrangement links TRBV2 to TRBJ2-2, with 10 bases that match TRBD2. The CDR3 covers 16 residues. V trimming: 9 bases; J trimming: 4 bases; junction bases outside the gene matches: 11. Per germline, CDR1 SNHLY and CDR2 FYNNEI. This CDR3 is CARDVRTSGFTGELFF. The CDR3 DNA follows: TGTGCCAGAGACGTACGGACTAGCGGTTTCACCGGGGAGCTGTTTTTT.

In regard to this clone: Germline is not matched at one junction end, which may reflect a read error. V and J are TRBV2 and TRBJ2-1; D not certain. CDR1 and CDR2 from the germline V gene are SNHLY and FYNNEI. The CDR3 spans 11 residues. The CDR3 DNA follows: TGTGCCAGCAGAAAAGCCCGGGTGTTAGTCTTC. Its translation is CASRKARVLVF.

The chain couples TRBV7-3 to TRBJ2-1; no definite D call. CDR3 size: 14 residues. Germline V gene lookup returns CDR1 SGHTA and CDR2 FQGTGA. V lost 1 base and J 6 bases, leaving 10 bases between the germline ends. CDR3 DNA: TGTGCCAGCAGCTTAAATTCGGGCGGCAATGAGCAGTTCTTC. Its protein product is CASSLNSGGNEQFF.

The chain links TRBV30 to TRBJ2-3; no firm D call. Germline-derived CDR1 and CDR2 are GTSNPN and SVGIG (reference sequence). The ends were cut back, 1 base at V and 5 bases at J, with 10 bases in the middle. This CDR3 comprises 13 residues. The CDR3 spells CAWSEAWEDTQYF. The CDR3 bases are TGTGCCTGGAGTGAAGCCTGGGAAGATACGCAGTATTTT.

The CDR3 protein is CASTSGAVSPLYGYTF. CDR3 DNA sequence: TGTGCCAGCACCTCAGGGGCCGTAAGTCCCCTCTATGGCTACACCTTC. The rearrangement uses TRBV9 and TRBJ1-2, with D possibly TRBD1 on 6 matching bases. Between the trimmed V and J ends, which lost 6 bases and 4 bases, there was a span of 22 bases. The germline V gene encodes CDR1 SGDLS and CDR2 YYNGEE. This CDR3 is built from 16 residues.

This chain joins TRBV2 and TRBJ1-2; 7 bases line up with TRBD1. The V gene's germline CDR1 is SNHLY and CDR2 FYNNEI. This CDR3 is built from 16 residues. The V gene end was trimmed by 4 bases and the J gene end by 6 bases; junction bases not matched to a gene: 14. DNA for the CDR3: TGTGCCAGCAGTGGGGACCTGACAGGGCAGGGGGATGGCTACACCTTC. It translates to CASSGDLTGQGDGYTF.

This chain connects TRBV7-3 to TRBJ2-2; TRBD1 matches at 9 bases. The CDR3 is 16 residues long. V dropped 5 bases and J dropped 3; count of bases not matched to a gene: 7. Germline-derived CDR1 and CDR2 are SGHTA and FQGTGA. This CDR3 reads CASSPRTGEDTGELFF. The CDR3 DNA sequence: TGTGCCAGCAGCCCGCGGACAGGGGAAGACACCGGGGAGCTGTTTTTT.

This chain uses TRBV7-8 with TRBJ2-5, with a possible D match to TRBD1 (5 bases). This CDR3 region has 15 residues. Germline lookup yields CDR1 SGHVS and CDR2 FQNEAQ. V was cut by 2 bases and J by 2 bases, with 12 bases left in between. CDR3 sequence (DNA): TGTGCCAGCAGCTTAATAACCTACAGGCAAGAGACCCAGTACTTC. It codes for CASSLITYRQETQYF.

The rearrangement links TRBV13 to TRBJ1-5; D is ambiguous. From germline, CDR1 is PRHDT and CDR2 FYEKMQ (reference sequence). Trimming took 0 bases from V and 7 from J, leaving 10 bases between them. CDR3 length equals 14 residues. In DNA, the CDR3 is TGTGCCAGCAGCTTAGGATCAGTGGGCCAGCCCCAGCATTTT. It yields the protein CASSLGSVGQPQHF.